The clone carrying this TCR beta chain was observed at least ten times. This record belongs to a study of read filtering for tumor transcriptome and immune sequencing. The library was built from roughly 400 ng RNA with molecular barcoded adaptors for alpha/delta and beta/gamma chains. MiXCR, run by TCRdb on the reads, gives a single entry per CDR3 protein. Here the sample spans tens of thousands of distinct CDR3 sequences, roughly 13% being singletons. From germline, CDR1 is SGHNT and CDR2 YENEEA. CDR3 size: 13 residues. V lost 6 bases to trimming and J lost 4 bases, with 13 bases between them. This chain uses TRBV11-3 with TRBJ2-7, with a tentative D call TRBD2 (6 bases). The sequenced sample consisted of a population of CD138-negative cells sorted from bone marrow. This TCR was recovered from a donor at least 40 years old with multiple myeloma. DNA for the CDR3: TGTGCCAGCAGTTCGCCCCGGGGGTACGAGCAGTACTTC. The encoded protein is CASSSPRGYEQYF.